This T cell receptor (beta chain) was recovered during a study of beta chain features in type 1 diabetes. With respect to this clone: The same CDR3 arises from other DNA sequences in this sample as well.

Sequenced material consisted of expressed TCRB transcripts (all of the isolated RNA was reverse transcribed). TCRdb's copy holds only in-frame clones and misses some; the assay was immunoSEQ multiplex PCR. The sample has 350,000 to 400,000 clones; more than 12% are singletons. The specimen sequenced was naive CD4+ T cells from blood. The receptor was isolated from a woman aged 18-29 years in good health.

This chain's CDR3 is CASSPGLQETQYF. The CDR3 DNA follows: TGTGCCAGCTCACCGGGCCTTCAAGAGACCCAGTACTTC. The chain carries TRBV18 and TRBJ2-5; D call uncertain. Germline V lookup: CDR1 KGHSH, CDR2 LQKENI. Deletions cut 3 bases from V and 2 bases from J, with 7 bases between. This CDR3 region has 13 residues.